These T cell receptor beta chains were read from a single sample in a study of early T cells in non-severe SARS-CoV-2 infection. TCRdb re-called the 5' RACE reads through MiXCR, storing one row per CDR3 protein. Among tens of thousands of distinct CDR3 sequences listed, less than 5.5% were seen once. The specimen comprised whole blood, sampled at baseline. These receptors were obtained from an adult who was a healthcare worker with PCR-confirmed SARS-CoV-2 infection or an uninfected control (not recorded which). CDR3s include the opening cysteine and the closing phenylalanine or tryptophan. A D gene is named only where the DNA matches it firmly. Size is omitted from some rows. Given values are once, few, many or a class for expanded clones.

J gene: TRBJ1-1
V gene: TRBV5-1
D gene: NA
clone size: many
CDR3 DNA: TGCGCCAGCAGGGGGGTGAACACTGAAGCTTTCTTT
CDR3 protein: CASRGVNTEAFF

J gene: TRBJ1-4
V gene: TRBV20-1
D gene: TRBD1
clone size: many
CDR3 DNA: TGCAGTGCTCGAAGGACAGGGAACCTCAATGAAAAACTGTTTTTT
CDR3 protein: CSARRTGNLNEKLFF

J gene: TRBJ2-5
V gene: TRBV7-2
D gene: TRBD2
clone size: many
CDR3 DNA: TGTGCCAGCAGCTCCCTAGGGAGGGTGGAGACCCAGTACTTC
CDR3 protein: CASSSLGRVETQYF

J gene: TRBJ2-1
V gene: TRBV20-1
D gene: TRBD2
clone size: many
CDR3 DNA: TGCAGTGCTAGAGAAATAGCGGGAGGTGAGCAGTTCTTC
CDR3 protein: CSAREIAGGEQFF

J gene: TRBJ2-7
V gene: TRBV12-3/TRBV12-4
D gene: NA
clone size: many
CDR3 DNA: TGTGCCAGCAGTCTCGGGGCGACCTACGAGCAGTACTTC
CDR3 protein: CASSLGATYEQYF

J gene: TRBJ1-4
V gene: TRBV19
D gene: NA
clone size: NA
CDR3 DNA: TGTGCCAGTAGTATAATCAGTGCAACTAATGAAAAACTGTTTTTT
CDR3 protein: CASSIISATNEKLFF

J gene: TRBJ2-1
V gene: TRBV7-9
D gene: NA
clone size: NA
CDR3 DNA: TGTGCCAGCAGCGCGGTTGCGTCGGAATACAATGAGCAGTTCTTC
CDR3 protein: CASSAVASEYNEQFF

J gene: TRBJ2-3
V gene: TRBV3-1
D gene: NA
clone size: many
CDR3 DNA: TGTGCCAGCAGCCAAGGAGGGGCAGATACGCAGTATTTT
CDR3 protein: CASSQGGADTQYF

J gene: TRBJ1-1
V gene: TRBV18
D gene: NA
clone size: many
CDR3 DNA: TGTGCCAGCTCACCAGGCAGGGGTACTGAAGCTTTCTTT
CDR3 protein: CASSPGRGTEAFF

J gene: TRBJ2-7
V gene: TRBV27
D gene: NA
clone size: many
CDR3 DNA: TGTGCCAGCAGTTTATGGGACGGCGACGAGCAGTACTTC
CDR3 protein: CASSLWDGDEQYF

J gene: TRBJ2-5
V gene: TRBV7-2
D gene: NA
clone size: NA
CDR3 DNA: TGTGCCAGCACCCATGGGCAAGAGACCCAGTACTTC
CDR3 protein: CASTHGQETQYF

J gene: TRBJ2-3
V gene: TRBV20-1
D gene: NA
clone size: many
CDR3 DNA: TGCAGTGCTAGACGACAGGGTAGGCGGGGGAGGACAGATACGCAGTATTTT
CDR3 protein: CSARRQGRRGRTDTQYF

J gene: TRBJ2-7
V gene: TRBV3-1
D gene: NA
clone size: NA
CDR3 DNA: TGTGCCAGCAGCCAATCGGACTTGGGGCGGCCCTCTTACGAGCAGTACTTC
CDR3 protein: CASSQSDLGRPSYEQYF

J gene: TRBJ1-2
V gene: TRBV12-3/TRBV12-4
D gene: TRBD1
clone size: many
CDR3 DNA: TGTGCCAGCAGTTTTTCCGGGACAGGGGGTGGCTACACCTTC
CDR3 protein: CASSFSGTGGGYTF

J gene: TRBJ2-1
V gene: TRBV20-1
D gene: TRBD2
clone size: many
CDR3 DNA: TGCAGTGCTAGAACTCACACAGCGGGAGTTGGTGAGCAGTTCTTC
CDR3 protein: CSARTHTAGVGEQFF

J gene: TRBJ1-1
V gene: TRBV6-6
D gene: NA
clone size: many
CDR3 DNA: TGTGCCAGCTCGACGGCGAGGAACACTGAAGCTTTCTTT
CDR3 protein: CASSTARNTEAFF

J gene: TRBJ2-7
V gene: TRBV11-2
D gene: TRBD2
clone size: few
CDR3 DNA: TGTGCCAGCAGCTTAATAGCGGGAGGGACCACCTACGAGCAGTACTTC
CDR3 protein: CASSLIAGGTTYEQYF

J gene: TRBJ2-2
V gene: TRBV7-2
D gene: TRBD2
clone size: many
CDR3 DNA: TGTGCCAGCAGCTTAGGCGGGAGTGCCGGGGAGCTGTTTTTT
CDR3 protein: CASSLGGSAGELFF

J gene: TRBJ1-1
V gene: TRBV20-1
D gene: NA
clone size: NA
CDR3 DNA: TGCAGTGCTAGAGAGATCGGGACACTCGAAGCTTTCTTT
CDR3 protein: CSAREIGTLEAFF

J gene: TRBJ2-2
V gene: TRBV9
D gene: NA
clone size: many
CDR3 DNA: TGTGCCAGCAGCCCCCAGGGCGGGGAGCTGTTTTTT
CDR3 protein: CASSPQGGELFF

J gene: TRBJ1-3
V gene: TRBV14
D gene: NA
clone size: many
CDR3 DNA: TGTGCCAGCAGCCGGGACACGGCTGGAAACACCATATATTTT
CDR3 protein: CASSRDTAGNTIYF

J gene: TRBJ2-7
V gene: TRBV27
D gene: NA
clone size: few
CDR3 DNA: TGTGCCAGCAGTTTATACCGCCTCTTGGAGCAGTACTTC
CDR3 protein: CASSLYRLLEQYF

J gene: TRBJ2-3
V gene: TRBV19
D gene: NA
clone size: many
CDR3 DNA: TGTGCCAGTAGTACCGGGGTGGGAGATCCTAGCACAGATACGCAGTATTTT
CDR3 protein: CASSTGVGDPSTDTQYF

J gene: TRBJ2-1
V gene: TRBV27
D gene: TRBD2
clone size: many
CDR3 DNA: TGTGCCAGCAGCTATCTACCGGGACTAGGTGAGCAGTTCTTC
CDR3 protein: CASSYLPGLGEQFF

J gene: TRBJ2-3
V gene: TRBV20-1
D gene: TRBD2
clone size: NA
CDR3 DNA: TGCAGTGCTCCTCAGACTAGCGCAGATACGCAGTATTTT
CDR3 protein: CSAPQTSADTQYF

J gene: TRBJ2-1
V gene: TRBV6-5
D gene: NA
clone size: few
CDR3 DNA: TGTGCCAGCAGAATGGGACTTCTACTGAACAATGAGCAGTTCTTC
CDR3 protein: CASRMGLLLNNEQFF